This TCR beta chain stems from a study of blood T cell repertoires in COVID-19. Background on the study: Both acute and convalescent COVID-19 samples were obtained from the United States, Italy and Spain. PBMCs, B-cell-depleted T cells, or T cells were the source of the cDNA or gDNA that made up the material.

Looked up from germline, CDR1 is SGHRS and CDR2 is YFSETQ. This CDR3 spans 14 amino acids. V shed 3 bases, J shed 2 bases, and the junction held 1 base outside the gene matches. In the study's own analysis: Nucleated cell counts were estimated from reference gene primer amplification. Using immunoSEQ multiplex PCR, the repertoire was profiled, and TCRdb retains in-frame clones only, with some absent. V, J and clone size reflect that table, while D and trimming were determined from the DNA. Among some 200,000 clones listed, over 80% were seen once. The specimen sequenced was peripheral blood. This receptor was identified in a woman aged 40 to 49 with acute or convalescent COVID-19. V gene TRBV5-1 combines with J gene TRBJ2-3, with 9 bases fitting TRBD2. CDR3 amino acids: CASSWGLATDTQYF. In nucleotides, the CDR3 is TGCGCCAGCAGCTGGGGACTAGCCACAGATACGCAGTATTTT.